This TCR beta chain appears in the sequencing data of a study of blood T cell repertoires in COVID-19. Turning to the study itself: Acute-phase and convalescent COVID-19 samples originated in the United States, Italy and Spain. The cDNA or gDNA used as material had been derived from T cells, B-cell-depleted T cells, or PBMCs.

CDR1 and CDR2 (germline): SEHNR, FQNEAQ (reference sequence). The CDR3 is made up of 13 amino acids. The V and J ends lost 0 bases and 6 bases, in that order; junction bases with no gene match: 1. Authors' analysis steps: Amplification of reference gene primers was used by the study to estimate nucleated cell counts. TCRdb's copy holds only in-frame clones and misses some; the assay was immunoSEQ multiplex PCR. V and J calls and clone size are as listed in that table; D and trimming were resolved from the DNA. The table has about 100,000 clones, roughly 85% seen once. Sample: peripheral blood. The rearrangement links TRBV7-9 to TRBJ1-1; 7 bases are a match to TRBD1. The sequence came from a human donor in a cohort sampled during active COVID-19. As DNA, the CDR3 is TGTGCCAGCAGCTTAGCTGGGACAGCTGAAGCTTTCTTT. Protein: CASSLAGTAEAFF.